This T cell receptor (beta chain) was documented in a study of cytomegalovirus exposure and HLA in healthy donors. Study-level background: The 120 or so validation repertoires were produced on the same platform as the 550 to 750 repertoires of the first cohort. This was reported in a later analysis.

Sequencing was performed with immunoSEQ multiplex PCR; in TCRdb, only in-frame clones are kept and a portion is missing. Here the sample spans 210,000 or so clones, around nine tenths being singletons. General study results and limits: Later, an analysis found that TCR clusters from the first cohort tended to co-occur in the roughly 130 validation repertoires. It was reportedly the case that the classifier diagnosed cytomegalovirus status with high specificity and sensitivity. It was confirmed in vitro that three of the CMV-associated chains were specific for CMV antigens.

Germline assignment: CDR1 SQVTM and CDR2 ANQGSEA. The germline V and J ends were trimmed by 6 bases and 3 bases, with 11 bases remaining between them. The CDR3 covers 12 residues. Comments on this clone: What it binds is not known.

Sequenced sample: PBMCs. The receptor was derived from a woman younger than 35 in good health and CMV-seronegative. The chain carries TRBV29-1 and TRBJ1-2, with TRBD1 as a possible D gene (6 bases). CDR3 sequence (DNA): TGCAGCGTCGGGGGGACATACTATGGCTACACCTTC. Translated, it gives CSVGGTYYGYTF.